This T cell receptor (beta chain) was captured in a study of blood T cell repertoires in COVID-19. Sequencing was performed with immunoSEQ multiplex PCR; in TCRdb, only in-frame clones are kept and a portion is missing. This sample has about 37,000 clones, with roughly 86% found just once. This CDR3 has 13 amino acids. The V gene lost 10 bases and the J gene lost 8 bases, with 18 bases spanning the gap. Germline CDR1 reads LGHDT; CDR2 reads YNNKEL (reference sequence). Sample: peripheral blood. The source is a human donor in a cohort sampled during active COVID-19. This sequence joins TRBV3-1 (or the pseudogene TRBV3-2) and TRBJ2-1, with D tentatively TRBD1 (5 bases). The chain's CDR3 is CATRTSQGYEQFF. The CDR3 coding sequence is TGTGCCACCCGTACAAGCCAGGGCTATGAGCAGTTCTTC.